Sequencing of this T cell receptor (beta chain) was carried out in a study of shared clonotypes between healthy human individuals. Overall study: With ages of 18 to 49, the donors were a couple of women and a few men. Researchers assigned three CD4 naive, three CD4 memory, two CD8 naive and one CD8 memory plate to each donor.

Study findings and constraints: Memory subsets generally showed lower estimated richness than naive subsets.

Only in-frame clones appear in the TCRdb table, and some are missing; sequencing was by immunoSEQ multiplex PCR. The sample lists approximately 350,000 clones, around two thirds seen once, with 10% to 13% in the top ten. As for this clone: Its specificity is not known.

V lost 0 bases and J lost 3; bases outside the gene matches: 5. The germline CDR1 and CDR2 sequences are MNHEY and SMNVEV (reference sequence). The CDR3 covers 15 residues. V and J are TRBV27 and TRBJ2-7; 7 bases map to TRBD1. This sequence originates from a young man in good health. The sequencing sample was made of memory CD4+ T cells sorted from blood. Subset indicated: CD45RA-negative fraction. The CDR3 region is CASSLSFGTVYEQYF. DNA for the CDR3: TGTGCCAGCAGTTTATCTTTCGGGACAGTCTACGAGCAGTACTTC.